The present TCR beta chain was sequenced within a study of control samples from healthy donors and cancer patients. Measured with immunoSEQ multiplex PCR; TCRdb has only the in-frame clones, and not every one. The data contain 100,000 to 150,000 clones, roughly 90% of them seen just once; the ten biggest clones take up around 7.9%. Between the trimmed V and J ends, which lost 1 base and 1 base, there was a span of 9 bases. The CDR3 totals 15 residues. From germline, CDR1 is KGHSH and CDR2 LQKENI. The sequence came from a man aged 18 to 29 in good health. This chain links TRBV18 with TRBJ2-3; D not certain. Sequenced material: blood. The chain's CDR3 is CASSPQTVRTDTQYF. In nucleotides, the CDR3 is TGTGCCAGCTCACCACAAACGGTTCGCACAGATACGCAGTATTTT.